Listed here are 20 T cell receptor beta chains from one sample, sequenced in a study of blood T cell repertoires in COVID-19. Some clones are missing from TCRdb's copy, which holds only in-frame ones; the method was immunoSEQ multiplex PCR. The sample records a few hundred thousand clones, 85% being singletons. Sequencing input: peripheral blood. These receptors came from a human donor in a cohort sampled during active COVID-19.

This clone appeared once. The chain employs TRBV3-1 (or the pseudogene TRBV3-2) and TRBJ2-7; 8 bases line up with TRBD2. The V gene end was trimmed by 0 bases and the J gene end by 6 bases; junction bases not matched to a gene: 10. Germline values: CDR1 LGHDT, CDR2 YNNKEL (reference sequence). CDR3 length: 16 amino acids. The CDR3 loop reads CASSQDPRGGRGEQYF. The CDR3 nucleotides read TGTGCCAGCAGCCAAGATCCTCGGGGGGGCAGGGGCGAGCAGTACTTC.

The chain combines TRBV24-1 with TRBJ2-3; 15 bases are shared with TRBD2. From germline, CDR1 is KGHDR and CDR2 SFDVKD. This CDR3 contains 18 residues. J was trimmed by 8 bases and V by 1 base; bases with no gene match: 9. CDR3: CATSDFARTSGGALTQYF. CDR3 nucleotide sequence: TGTGCCACCAGTGATTTCGCCCGGACTAGCGGGGGGGCACTTACGCAGTATTTT.

The chain employs TRBV6-5 and TRBJ1-1; D ambiguous. Trimming shortened V by 5 bases and J by 4 bases, and 14 bases separated the two germline ends. CDR3 length: 14 amino acids. Looked up from germline, CDR1 is MNHEY and CDR2 is SVGAGI. The CDR3 DNA sequence: TGTGCCAGCAGTCAAACGGTTCGTGTCACTGAAGCTTTCTTT. Translated: CASSQTVRVTEAFF.

The chain joins TRBV6-5 to TRBJ2-7; 7 bases are shared with TRBD1. V lost 6 bases and J lost 2; bases outside the gene matches: 10. The germline gives CDR1 MNHEY, CDR2 SVGAGI. CDR3 length: 15 residues. CDR3 sequence: CASSLQGPPTYEQYF. As DNA, the CDR3 is TGTGCCAGCAGCCTACAGGGGCCCCCTACCTACGAGCAGTACTTC.

The chain has TRBV29-1 and TRBJ2-2; 7 positions agree with TRBD1. The CDR3 contains 15 residues. V lost 7 bases, J lost 2 bases, and 10 bases stayed unmatched. CDR1 SQVTM and CDR2 ANQGSEA come from the germline V gene. The CDR3 is CSGLTGKDNTGELFF. CDR3 bases: TGCAGCGGCTTGACAGGGAAGGACAACACCGGGGAGCTGTTTTTT.

The chain joins TRBV5-6 to TRBJ2-6, with 8 positions matching TRBD1. The trim removed 5 bases at V and 1 base at J, leaving 11 bases unmatched. Germline V lookup: CDR1 SGHDT, CDR2 YYEEEE. The CDR3 contains 18 residues. CDR3 protein: CASRRDRGSRSGANVLTF. CDR3 nucleotide sequence: TGTGCCAGCAGACGAGACAGGGGTAGTCGGTCTGGGGCCAACGTCCTGACTTTC.

V usage is TRBV10-3 and J usage is TRBJ2-2; D is unclear. The CDR3 contains 14 residues. Looked up from germline, CDR1 is ENHRY and CDR2 is SYGVKD. V was cut by 4 bases and J by 6 bases, with 12 bases left in between. Here the CDR3 reads CAISVDSRAGELFF. In DNA, the CDR3 is TGTGCCATCAGTGTAGATTCACGCGCCGGGGAGCTGTTTTTT.

This chain joins TRBV7-9 and TRBJ1-1; the D gene is possibly TRBD1 (5 bases). The V end lost 4 bases, the J end lost 1 base, and 10 bases lay between the germline ends. CDR3 size: 14 residues. Germline V lookup: CDR1 SEHNR, CDR2 FQNEAQ (reference sequence). The CDR3 DNA follows: TGTGCCAGCAGCTGGGGCGGGGGGAACACTGAAGCTTTCTTT. It specifies CASSWGGGNTEAFF.

The rearrangement joins TRBV11-2 to TRBJ1-6, with 8 bases aligning to TRBD1. Trimming took 1 base from V and 9 from J; bases not matched to a gene: 14. The CDR3 contains 18 residues. Germline loops: CDR1 SGHAT, CDR2 FQNNGV. Here the CDR3 reads CASSLVGVWAGGSSPLHF. Written as DNA, the CDR3 is TGTGCCAGCAGCTTAGTCGGGGTGTGGGCAGGGGGCAGTTCACCCCTCCACTTT.

The rearrangement uses TRBV24-1 and TRBJ2-3; D gene uncertain. CDR1 KGHDR and CDR2 SFDVKD come from the germline V gene. The CDR3 has 12 amino acids. With 5 bases removed from V and 1 base from J, the gap between germline ends came to 3 bases. CDR3 bases: TGTGCCACCAGTGTAGGCACAGATACGCAGTATTTT. Encoded protein: CATSVGTDTQYF.

This clone was counted a single time. CDR3 DNA sequence: TGTGCCAGCAGCTACGGCGGCTGGCACACCGGGGAGCTGTTTTTT. Its translation: CASSYGGWHTGELFF. The chain joins TRBV11-3 to TRBJ2-2; D gene ambiguous. Between the trimmed V and J ends, which lost 4 bases and 3 bases, there was a span of 12 bases. CDR1 and CDR2 from the germline V gene are SGHNT and YENEEA. The CDR3 is made up of 15 amino acids. Combining the CDR3 with reference TRBV11-3 and TRBJ2-2 gives the whole variable domain EAGVVQSPRYKIIEKKQPVAFWCNPISGHNTLYWYLQNLGQGPELLIRYENEEAVDDSQLPKDRFSAERLKGVDSTLKIQPAELGDSAVYLCASSYGGWHTGELFFGEGSRLTVL.

This rearrangement joins TRBV7-9 to TRBJ1-6, with 9 bases that match TRBD1. The length of the CDR3 is 19 residues. Germline V gives CDR1 SEHNR, CDR2 FQNEAQ (reference sequence). V trimming: 0 bases; J trimming: 6 bases; junction bases outside the gene matches: 12. CDR3 DNA: TGTGCCAGCAGCTTAGCGCGATACAGGGGGCGAGGTGTTAATTCACCCCTCCACTTT. Amino acid sequence: CASSLARYRGRGVNSPLHF.

There are a few counts of this clone. The chain joins TRBV5-4 to TRBJ2-4, with 8 bases aligning to TRBD1. The CDR3 consists of 16 residues. Germline assignment: CDR1 SGHNT and CDR2 YYREEE (reference sequence). V was pared by 5 bases and J by 3 bases, with 10 bases of the junction left unmatched. CDR3: CASSSGGLRGKNIQYF. Here the CDR3 DNA reads TGTGCCAGCAGTTCAGGGGGCTTGAGGGGCAAAAACATTCAGTACTTC.

This clone was found once. The chain recombines TRBV6-6 with TRBJ1-5, with D possibly TRBD1 on 5 matching bases. Germline CDR1 is MNHNY and CDR2 is SVGAGI (reference sequence). The ends were cut back, 10 bases at V and 2 bases at J, with 15 bases in the middle. This CDR3 comprises 14 residues. The CDR3 loop reads CATVGGLGNQPQHF. In DNA form, the CDR3 reads TGTGCCACCGTGGGGGGTTTGGGCAATCAGCCCCAGCATTTT.

V is TRBV10-3 and J is TRBJ1-1; 7 bases map to TRBD1. Germline trimming cut 5 bases from V and 4 bases from J; bases unmatched to any gene: 7. The CDR3 loop spans 14 amino acids. CDR1 is ENHRY and CDR2 is SYGVKD in the germline V gene. The CDR3, as DNA: TGTGCCATCAGTTACGGACAGGTTGGCACTGAAGCTTTCTTT. It codes for CAISYGQVGTEAFF.

This chain uses TRBV9 with TRBJ1-2; 8 bases are shared with TRBD1. Germline CDR1 reads SGDLS; CDR2 reads YYNGEE. This CDR3 is built from 16 residues. Trimming took 3 bases from V and 4 from J; bases not matched to a gene: 11. The CDR3 here is CASSATGQAQGYGYTF. The CDR3 coding sequence is TGTGCCAGCAGCGCGACGGGACAGGCCCAAGGCTATGGCTACACCTTC.

Notes on this clone: The CDR3 ends on some other residue instead of the conserved phenylalanine or tryptophan, so this is likely a read error. No DNA is shown, since the ends of the CDR3 on it are uncertain; the CDR3 is the one TCRdb lists. The gene calls are TRBV5-1 and TRBJ1-2; no DNA check was done on the table's D call, TRBD1. The CDR3 is made up of 13 amino acids, end residues included. Germline CDR1 and CDR2: SGHRS and YFSETQ. The CDR3 spells CASSLGGTGDSEL.

The V and J genes are TRBV2 and TRBJ2-7, with TRBD1 as a possible D gene (6 bases). The CDR3 contains 13 residues. The germline CDR1 and CDR2 sequences are SNHLY and FYNNEI. V was clipped by 10 bases and J by 1 base, with 14 bases between them. CDR3 sequence (DNA): TGTGCCATGAGACAGGACCCTTCCTACGAGCAGTACTTC. Translating it yields CAMRQDPSYEQYF.

The V and J genes are TRBV18 and TRBJ1-1, with D uncertain. Germline V gene sequence: CDR1 KGHSH, CDR2 LQKENI. With 6 bases removed from V and 4 bases from J, the gap between germline ends came to 12 bases. There are 13 residues in the CDR3. The CDR3 DNA reads as TGTGCCAGCTCTGTCTGGGAGGGCACTGAAGCTTTCTTT. Translated, it gives CASSVWEGTEAFF.

This chain links TRBV5-1 with TRBJ1-2; tentatively, D is TRBD1 (6 bases). The CDR3 consists of 18 residues. Trimming left V 0 bases short and J 7 bases short, with 25 bases between. CDR1 and CDR2 (germline): SGHRS, YFSETQ. The CDR3 here is CASSLGVWTVRDGSGYTF. In DNA form, the CDR3 reads TGCGCCAGCAGCTTGGGAGTATGGACAGTCCGTGATGGAAGTGGCTACACCTTC.